The clone carrying this T cell receptor (beta chain) was counted a few times. The antigen remains undetermined. This record belongs to a study of cytotoxic CD8 clonotypes in ibrutinib-treated CLL. Study overall: Average yields of roughly 260,000 productive templates and around 100,000 productive rearrangements characterized the samples.

Method: immunoSEQ multiplex PCR; TCRdb's copy keeps in-frame clones and lacks some. The sample comprises roughly 76,000 clones, more than 70% of which are singletons, and 6% to 9% rests with the top ten. General study points: In comparison with age-matched healthy donors, baseline clonality was higher and tracked circulating CD8+ T-cell counts.

The V gene end was trimmed by 2 bases and the J gene end by 4 bases; junction bases not matched to a gene: 8. The CDR3 has 17 residues. The germline CDR1 and CDR2 sequences are KGHSH and LQKENI. Sequenced material: PBMCs, taken at disease progression, from a patient treated with ibrutinib. This receptor was obtained from a human donor with chronic lymphocytic leukemia. The chain couples TRBV18 to TRBJ1-2; TRBD1 agrees at 12 bases. CDR3 nucleotides: TGTGCCAGCTCACCATCAGGGGACAGGGGGCGACTCTATGGCTACACCTTC. It translates to CASSPSGDRGRLYGYTF.